The clone carrying this TCR beta chain appeared a few times. Its target is unknown. The CDR3 loop spans 13 amino acids. V dropped 5 bases and J dropped 4 bases, with 11 bases sitting between them. Germline CDR1 SGHNT, CDR2 YENEEA. This record belongs to a study of T-cell memory formation after mild COVID-19. Study summary: For the most part, TCR clusters were specific to one donor. Study-wide points: Clones that contracted from day 15 to 85 were balanced CD4/CD8, while later expanders leaned CD4+. Clones which contracted sat mainly in CM and EM if CD4+, and in EMRA if CD8+.

UMIs and sample barcodes were carried by the TCR alpha and TCR beta cDNA libraries that 5'RACE produced using constant-segment primers. TCRdb reprocessed the 5' RACE reads with MiXCR, giving one entry per CDR3 protein. The table has about 240,000 distinct CDR3 sequences, approximately 10% seen once. Sequenced: PBMCs or a T cell subset sorted from them (not recorded which). The sequence was obtained from a man aged 18 to 30 who had mild COVID-19 (a few samples of this study predate the infection). Cell type and time point are not known. This chain joins TRBV11-3 and TRBJ1-1, with unresolved D. This chain's CDR3 is CASSPDSSTEAFF. CDR3 nucleotides: TGTGCCAGCAGCCCAGACTCTTCCACTGAAGCTTTCTTT.